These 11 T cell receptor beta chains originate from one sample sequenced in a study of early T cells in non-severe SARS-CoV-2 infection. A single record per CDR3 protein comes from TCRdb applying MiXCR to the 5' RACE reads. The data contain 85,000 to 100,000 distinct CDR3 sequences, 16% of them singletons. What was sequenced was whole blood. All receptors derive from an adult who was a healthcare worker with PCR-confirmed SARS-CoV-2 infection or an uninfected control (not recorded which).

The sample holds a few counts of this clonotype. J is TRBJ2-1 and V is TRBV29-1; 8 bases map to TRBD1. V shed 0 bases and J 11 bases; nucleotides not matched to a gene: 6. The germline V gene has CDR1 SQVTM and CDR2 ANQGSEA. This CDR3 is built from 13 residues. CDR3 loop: CSVEEGRTGKQFF. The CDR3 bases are TGCAGCGTTGAAGAAGGGAGGACAGGGAAGCAGTTCTTC.

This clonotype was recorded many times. CDR3 nucleotides: TGTGCCAGCAGCGATAATTGGCCGACAAATCTTAGGGACTATGGCTACACCTTC. This translates into CASSDNWPTNLRDYGYTF. This chain joins TRBV7-9 and TRBJ1-2; no firm D call. The germline V gene has CDR1 SEHNR and CDR2 FQNEAQ (reference sequence). This CDR3 is built from 18 residues. V lost 5 bases and J lost 3, with 25 bases in between.

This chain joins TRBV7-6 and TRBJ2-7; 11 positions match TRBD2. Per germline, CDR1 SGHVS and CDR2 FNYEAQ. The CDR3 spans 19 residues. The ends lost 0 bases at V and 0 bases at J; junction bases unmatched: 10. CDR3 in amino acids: CASSLATGTSGPSSYEQYF. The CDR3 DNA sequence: TGTGCCAGCAGCTTAGCGACGGGGACTAGCGGCCCAAGCTCCTACGAGCAGTACTTC.

CDR3: CATSREELAGAYNEQFF. CDR3 nucleotides: TGTGCCACCAGCAGGGAAGAACTAGCGGGTGCCTACAATGAGCAGTTCTTC. The gene calls are TRBV15 and TRBJ2-1; TRBD2 matches at 9 bases. Germline values: CDR1 LNHNV, CDR2 YYDKDF (reference sequence). After removal of 3 bases from V and 2 bases from J, the junction contained 8 bases not matched to a gene. This CDR3 region has 17 residues.

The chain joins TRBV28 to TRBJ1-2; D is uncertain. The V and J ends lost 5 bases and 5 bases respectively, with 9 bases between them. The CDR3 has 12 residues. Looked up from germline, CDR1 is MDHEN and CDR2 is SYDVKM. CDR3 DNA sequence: TGTGCCAGCAGTGCAGAAGGTTATGGCTACACCTTC. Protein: CASSAEGYGYTF.

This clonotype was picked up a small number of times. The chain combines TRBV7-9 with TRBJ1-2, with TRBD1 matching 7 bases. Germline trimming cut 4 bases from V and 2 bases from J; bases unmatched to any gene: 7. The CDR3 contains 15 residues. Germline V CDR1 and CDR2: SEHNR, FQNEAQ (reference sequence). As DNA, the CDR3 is TGTGCCAGCAGCTCACCACAGGGGCAGAACTATGGCTACACCTTC. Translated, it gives CASSSPQGQNYGYTF.

DNA of the CDR3: TGTGCCAGCAGCCCCGGGGCCCGCGATACGCAGTATTTT. Translating it yields CASSPGARDTQYF. This chain connects TRBV12-3 or TRBV12-4 to TRBJ2-3; D tentatively fits TRBD1 or TRBD2 (5 bases each). Trimming cost V 6 bases and J 6 bases, with 13 bases left between them. The CDR3 consists of 13 residues.

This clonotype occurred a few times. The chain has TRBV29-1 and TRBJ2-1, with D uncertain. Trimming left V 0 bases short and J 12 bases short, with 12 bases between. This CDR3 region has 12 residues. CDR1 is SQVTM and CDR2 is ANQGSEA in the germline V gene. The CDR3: CSVEDISWGQFF. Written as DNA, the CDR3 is TGCAGCGTTGAAGATATTTCTTGGGGGCAGTTCTTC.

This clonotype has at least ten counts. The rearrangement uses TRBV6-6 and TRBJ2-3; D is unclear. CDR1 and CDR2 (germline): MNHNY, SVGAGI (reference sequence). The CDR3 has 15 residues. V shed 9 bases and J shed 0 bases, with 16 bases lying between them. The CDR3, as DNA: TGTGCCAGTACCCCGGCGGCGACGAGCACAGATACGCAGTATTTT. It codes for CASTPAATSTDTQYF.

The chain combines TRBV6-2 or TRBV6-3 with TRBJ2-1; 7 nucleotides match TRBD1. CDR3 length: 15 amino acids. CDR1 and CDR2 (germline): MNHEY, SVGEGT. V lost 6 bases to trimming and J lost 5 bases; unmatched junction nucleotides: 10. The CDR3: CASSLTGMGNNEQFF. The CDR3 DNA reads TGTGCCAGCAGCCTGACAGGGATGGGCAACAATGAGCAGTTCTTC.

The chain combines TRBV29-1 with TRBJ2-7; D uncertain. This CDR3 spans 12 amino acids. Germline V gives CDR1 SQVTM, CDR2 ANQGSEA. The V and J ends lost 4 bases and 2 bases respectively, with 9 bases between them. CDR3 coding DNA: TGCAGCGTTGTTCTCAGTACCTACGAGCAGTACTTC. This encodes CSVVLSTYEQYF.